A selection of T cell receptor beta chains follows, all from one sample in a study of blood T cell repertoires in COVID-19. Measured with immunoSEQ multiplex PCR; TCRdb has only the in-frame clones, and not every one. The table lists approximately 300,000 clones, 85% to 90% of them singletons, with about 11% in the top ten. Sequencing was performed on peripheral blood. The receptors stem from a woman between 25 and 40 years old with COVID-19, enrolled during active disease. The CDR3 runs from the conserved cysteine through the conserved F or W. A D gene is named only where the DNA matches it firmly. Clone size appears in some rows only: once, few, many, or a class for an expanded clone.

>TRBJ2-5|TRBD2|TRBV18|.
TGTGCCAGCTCACCACGAGCGGGAGGACTCTGGGGAGAGACCCAGTACTTC
CASSPRAGGLWGETQYF
>TRBJ2-7|.|TRBV10-3|.
TGTGCCATCAGTGAAGGGGGGGACCCCTACGAGCAGTACTTC
CAISEGGDPYEQYF
>TRBJ1-6|.|TRBV20-1|.
TGCAGTGCTAGTCTCGCAGGGTATAATTCACCCCTCCACTTT
CSASLAGYNSPLHF
>TRBJ1-3|.|TRBV5-1|.
TGCGCCAGCAGCCGCGGACAGAGGACCTCTGGAAACACCATATATTTT
CASSRGQRTSGNTIYF
>TRBJ1-5|TRBD1|TRBV6-6|.
TGTGCCAGCCAGGGGGCGGGGTTTAGCAATCAGCCCCAGCATTTT
CASQGAGFSNQPQHF
>TRBJ2-3|.|TRBV7-9|.
TGTGCCAGCAGCGCCCCTGTGGGCTCTACGCAGTATTTT
CASSAPVGSTQYF
>TRBJ1-2|.|TRBV21-1|few
TGTGCCTCCGCGGAGCCCGAACTCGACAGACCTAACTATGGCTACACCTTC
CASAEPELDRPNYGYTF
>TRBJ1-1|.|TRBV13|.
TGTGCCAGCAGCTTATCTCTGGGGGGTGAAGCTTTCTTT
CASSLSLGGEAFF
>TRBJ2-2|TRBD1|TRBV6-4|.
TGTGCCAGCAGTGACCCCGGGACAGGGGGTACCGAAGCGAACACCGGGGAGCTGTTTTTT
CASSDPGTGGTEANTGELFF
>TRBJ2-7|.|TRBV4-3|once
TGCGCCAGCAGCCAATGGACTCAGGGGAGCTCCTACGAGCAGTACTTC
CASSQWTQGSSYEQYF
>TRBJ1-5|.|TRBV28|once
TGTGCCAGCAGTTTCTTTCGGGGGGACCAGCCCCAGCATTTT
CASSFFRGDQPQHF
>TRBJ2-2|TRBD2|TRBV2|.
TGTGCCAGCATAAGGGGACTAGCGGGAGTCACCGGGGAGCTGTTTTTT
CASIRGLAGVTGELFF
>TRBJ2-5|.|TRBV6-6|.
TGTGCCAGCAGTTACTCCGGACAGCCAGAGACCCAGTACTTC
CASSYSGQPETQYF
>TRBJ2-2|TRBD1|TRBV12-5|.
TGTGCTAGTGGTTTGGGAACAGGAGTCCATCGACCAGGGGGCGGGGAGCTGTTTTTT
CASGLGTGVHRPGGGELFF
>TRBJ2-5|TRBD2|TRBV7-8|.
TGTGCCAGCAGCTTGGTTAGCGGGATTCTGGCAGAGACCCAGTACTTC
CASSLVSGILAETQYF
>TRBJ1-5|.|TRBV28|once
TGTGCCAGCAGTGAGACAGGTCATAGCAATCAGCCCCAGCATTTT
CASSETGHSNQPQHF
>TRBJ1-3|TRBD1|TRBV7-9|.
TGTGCCAGCAGCAACTACGCCCCCGGGACAGGGTTCCAATTGAGACCCGGAAACACCATATATTTT
CASSNYAPGTGFQLRPGNTIYF
>TRBJ2-7|.|TRBV5-1|.
TGCGCCAGCAGCTTGGCCAGGGCCACCTACGAGCAGTACTTC
CASSLARATYEQYF
>TRBJ2-5|TRBD1|TRBV4-2|.
TGTGCCAGCAGCCAAGACGGACAGGGCGACACCCAGTACTTC
CASSQDGQGDTQYF
>TRBJ2-7|TRBD2|TRBV27|.
TGTGCCAGCAGTTTAACTAGCGGGAGGCCCCAGTACTTC
CASSLTSGRPQYF
>TRBJ2-2|.|TRBV9|.
TGTGCCAGCAGCGTAGCCGGCAGGGGCACCGGGGAGCTGTTTTTT
CASSVAGRGTGELFF
>TRBJ1-3|.|TRBV24-1|.
TGTGCCACCAGTGCGGGGTCTGGAAACACCATATATTTT
CATSAGSGNTIYF
>TRBJ2-7|.|TRBV7-2|.
TGTGCCAGCAGCACCGCCGGGGGCTACGAGCAGTACTTC
CASSTAGGYEQYF
>TRBJ2-7|.|TRBV5-1|.
TGCGCCAGCAGCTTGGGACAAGAGTACGAGCAGTACTTC
CASSLGQEYEQYF
>TRBJ1-5|.|TRBV10-2|.
TGCGCCAGCTGTGAGACGACCCCGGAGGGCAATCAGCCCCAGCATTTT
CASCETTPEGNQPQHF
>TRBJ1-2|.|TRBV19|.
TGTGCCAGTACCCCCGACAGGAACTATGGCTACACCTTC
CASTPDRNYGYTF
>TRBJ2-5|TRBD1|TRBV11-2|.
TGTGCCAGCAGCGTTGGGGACAGGATGGGAGAGACCCAGTACTTC
CASSVGDRMGETQYF
>TRBJ2-2|.|TRBV27|few
TGTGCCAGCAGTTTGACTGTCAACACCGGGGAGCTGTTTTTT
CASSLTVNTGELFF
>TRBJ1-5|TRBD1|TRBV6-5|.
TGTGCCAGCAGCCCGGACAGGAATCAGCCCCAGCATTTT
CASSPDRNQPQHF
>TRBJ2-1|TRBD2|TRBV5-4|.
TGTGCCAGCAGCCCGCAGCGGGGTCCAGTTTACAATGAGCAGTTCTTC
CASSPQRGPVYNEQFF
>TRBJ1-2|.|TRBV4-1|few
TGCGCCAGCAGCCAAGACCCTTCAGGGGCAAATAACTATGGCTACACCTTC
CASSQDPSGANNYGYTF
>TRBJ2-3|TRBD2|TRBV28|.
TGTGCCAGCAGTTTATGGGAAGAGGCGGGAGGCACTAATACGCAGTATTTT
CASSLWEEAGGTNTQYF
>TRBJ2-5|.|TRBV7-9|.
TGTGCCAGCAGCTTTGGTCACTCCCAAGAGACCCAGTACTTC
CASSFGHSQETQYF
>TRBJ1-6|.|TRBV5-4|.
TGTGCCAGCAGCGCGGGGTTGCGGGATTCACCCCTCCACTTT
CASSAGLRDSPLHF
>TRBJ2-3|.|TRBV6-1|.
TGTGCCAGCAGTGAAGCGGAAGGGGCCGGCACAGATACGCAGTATTTT
CASSEAEGAGTDTQYF
>TRBJ1-3|.|TRBV11-2|.
TGTGCCAGCAGCTTAGGGTGGCTCTCTGGAAACACCATATATTTT
CASSLGWLSGNTIYF
>TRBJ1-4|TRBD1|TRBV24-1|.
TGTGCCACCAGTGACTCCGGGACAGGGCCAACTAATGAAAAACTGTTTTTT
CATSDSGTGPTNEKLFF
>TRBJ2-6|.|TRBV5-6|.
TGTGCCAGCAGCCCACTAACAGGGTTGGGTCCTGGGGCCAACGTCCTGACTTTC
CASSPLTGLGPGANVLTF
>TRBJ2-2|.|TRBV30|once
TGTGCCTGGAGCAGGGGACCGAACACCGGGGAGCTGTTTTTT
CAWSRGPNTGELFF
>TRBJ2-3|TRBD2|TRBV5-1|.
TGCGCCAGCAGCTTGGGGTTAGCGGGAACAGATACGCAGTATTTT
CASSLGLAGTDTQYF
>TRBJ2-7|TRBD1|TRBV5-4|.
TGTGCCAGCAGCGGCGGGGACAGGCTATACGAGCAGTACTTC
CASSGGDRLYEQYF
>TRBJ1-1|.|TRBV6-2/TRBV6-3|.
TGTGCCAGCAGTTACTCAACTAGCACTGAAGCTTTCTTT
CASSYSTSTEAFF
>TRBJ1-5|.|TRBV19|.
TGTGCCAGTAGTATAGATGCGGGATTTAGCAATCAGCCCCAGCATTTT
CASSIDAGFSNQPQHF
>TRBJ1-2|.|TRBV29-1|.
TGCAGCGTCGGGCAGGGAAACTATGGCTACACCTTC
CSVGQGNYGYTF
>TRBJ2-7|.|TRBV9|.
TGTGCCAGCAGCCCTAGGGGGGGTGACGAGCAGTACTTC
CASSPRGGDEQYF
>TRBJ1-5|.|TRBV6-1|.
TGTGCCAGCAGTGAAGCGCTCTGGGCAGGGTCCAATCAGCCCCAGCATTTT
CASSEALWAGSNQPQHF
>TRBJ1-2|.|TRBV12-3/TRBV12-4|few
TGTGCCAGCAGGGAGACAGGCCTCTATGGCTACACCTTC
CASRETGLYGYTF
>TRBJ2-1|.|TRBV28|.
TGTGCCAGCAGCACGAGGTTAAGTCTTTGGGAGCAGTTCTTC
CASSTRLSLWEQFF
>TRBJ2-7|TRBD1|TRBV7-9|.
TGTGCCAGCAGCTCCTCCCCGGACAGGGGCCCCTACGAGCAGTACTTC
CASSSSPDRGPYEQYF
>TRBJ1-5|.|TRBV29-1|.
TGCAGCGTTTCCGTCAGTAGCAATCAGCCCCAGCATTTT
CSVSVSSNQPQHF
>TRBJ2-1|.|TRBV7-8|.
TGTGCCAGCAGCTCGACTCCTTCCTACAATGAGCAGTTCTTC
CASSSTPSYNEQFF
>TRBJ2-1|TRBD2|TRBV2|.
TGTGCCAGCAGTGAAGGGACTAGAGTTGCGCATGAGCAGTTCTTC
CASSEGTRVAHEQFF
>TRBJ2-2|TRBD2|TRBV28|.
TGTGCCAGCAGGACTAGCGGGAGGGAGTACACCGGGGAGCTGTTTTTT
CASRTSGREYTGELFF
>TRBJ1-5|TRBD1|TRBV30|.
TGTGCCTGGAGCCGGAGGACCAGGGGGCAGCCCCAGCATTTT
CAWSRRTRGQPQHF
>TRBJ1-4|.|TRBV5-1|.
TGCGCCAGCAGATACGTTGTCCCCATCGGTTCATCCCTTGCAACTAATGAAAAACTGTTTTTT
CASRYVVPIGSSLATNEKLFF